The clone carrying this TCR beta chain was counted between two and nine times. The antigen is unknown. These data originate in a study of CD8+ T cells in alopecia areata. Study-level information: Tofacitinib lasted 6 to 18 months, then 6 months off drug. The authors scored treated patients' severity by affected scalp percentage. The study's findings and limits: In scalp, tofacitinib significantly decreased clonality and expanded CD8+ clones among the top 100. Lesional scalp, especially alopecia totalis/universalis, showed higher clonality than normal scalp.

Following extraction, RNA underwent reverse transcription to cDNA, which served as the sequencing template. Profiling relied on immunoSEQ multiplex PCR, and the TCRdb table lists in-frame clones only, not all of them. The profile covers under 200,000 clones, with around 59% appearing a single time and 13% to 15% taken by the ten largest. Specified treatment: oral pan-JAK inhibitor, 5-10 mg twice daily. V dropped 0 bases and J dropped 1 base, with 3 bases sitting between them. This CDR3 is 13 amino acids long. CDR1 is SEHNR and CDR2 is FQNEAQ in the germline V gene (reference sequence). The TCR comes from a human donor with alopecia areata. The sample here was CD4+ T cells sorted from blood, taken at week 24, from a patient treated with tofacitinib. The rearrangement uses TRBV7-9 and TRBJ1-1, with D uncertain. In nucleotides, the CDR3 is TGTGCCAGCAGCTTAGCCGGGAACACTGAAGCTTTCTTT. Translation: CASSLAGNTEAFF.